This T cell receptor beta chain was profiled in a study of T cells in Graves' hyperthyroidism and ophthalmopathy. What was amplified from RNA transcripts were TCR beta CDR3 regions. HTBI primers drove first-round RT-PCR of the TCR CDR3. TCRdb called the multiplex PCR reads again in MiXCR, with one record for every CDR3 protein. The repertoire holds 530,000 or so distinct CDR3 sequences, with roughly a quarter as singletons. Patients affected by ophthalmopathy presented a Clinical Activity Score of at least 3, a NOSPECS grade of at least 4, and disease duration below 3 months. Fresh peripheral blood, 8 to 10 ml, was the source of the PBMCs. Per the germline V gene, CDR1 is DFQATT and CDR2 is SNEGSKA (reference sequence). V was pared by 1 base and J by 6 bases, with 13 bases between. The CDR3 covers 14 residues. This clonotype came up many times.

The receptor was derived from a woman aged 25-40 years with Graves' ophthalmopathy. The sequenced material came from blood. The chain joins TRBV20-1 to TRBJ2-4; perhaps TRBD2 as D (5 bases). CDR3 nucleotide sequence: TGCAGTGCTAGAGTGCCGGACTGGAGAAACATTCAGTACTTC. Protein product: CSARVPDWRNIQYF.